Listed below are T cell receptor beta chains from one sample, sequenced in a study of OX40 agonist ivuxolimab in advanced cancers. Using immunoSEQ multiplex PCR, the repertoire was profiled, and TCRdb retains in-frame clones only, with some absent. The sample has 54,000 or so clones; over 75% are singletons. The input for sequencing was CD4+ or CD8+ T cells sorted from blood, taken in a trial of the OX40 agonist ivuxolimab. These receptor sequences come from an adult with an advanced solid tumor such as melanoma, head and neck, liver or kidney cancer. The CDR3 runs from the conserved cysteine through the conserved F or W. D genes are given only for firm matches. Only part of the rows carry a size: once, few, many, or a class if the clone is expanded.

abundance: NA; v_gene: TRBV5-1; j_gene: TRBJ1-2; d_gene: NA; len: 18; CDR3aa: CASSRGIDPIGIFYGYTF; CDR3nt: TGCGCCAGCAGCCGGGGGATTGATCCCATCGGTATATTCTATGGCTACACCTTC
abundance: NA; v_gene: TRBV7-8; j_gene: TRBJ2-7; d_gene: NA; len: 15; CDR3aa: CASSLVPVTSYEQYF; CDR3nt: TGTGCCAGCAGCTTAGTACCGGTTACATCCTACGAGCAGTACTTC
abundance: NA; v_gene: TRBV12-1; j_gene: TRBJ2-7; d_gene: NA; len: 15; CDR3aa: CASSFLRQRSYEQYF; CDR3nt: TGTGCCAGCAGCTTTCTCAGACAGCGATCCTACGAGCAGTACTTC
abundance: NA; v_gene: TRBV28; j_gene: TRBJ1-4; d_gene: NA; len: 14; CDR3aa: CASSLRGHVEKLFF; CDR3nt: TGTGCCAGCAGTTTACGGGGGCACGTGGAAAAACTGTTTTTT
abundance: NA; v_gene: TRBV18; j_gene: TRBJ1-3; d_gene: NA; len: 15; CDR3aa: CASSPDRTAGNTIYF; CDR3nt: TGTGCCAGCTCACCAGATAGGACAGCTGGAAACACCATATATTTT
abundance: NA; v_gene: TRBV30; j_gene: TRBJ2-2; d_gene: NA; len: 14; CDR3aa: CAWSVPWGAGELFF; CDR3nt: TGTGCCTGGAGTGTACCTTGGGGGGCCGGGGAGCTGTTTTTT
abundance: NA; v_gene: TRBV7-7; j_gene: TRBJ2-1; d_gene: NA; len: 13; CDR3aa: CASSFGRDNEQFF; CDR3nt: TGTGCCAGCAGCTTTGGGAGAGACAATGAGCAGTTCTTC
abundance: NA; v_gene: TRBV5-1; j_gene: TRBJ2-5; d_gene: NA; len: 13; CDR3aa: CASSPDGQETQYF; CDR3nt: TGCGCCAGCAGCCCGGACGGACAAGAGACCCAGTACTTC
abundance: NA; v_gene: TRBV7-3; j_gene: TRBJ2-1; d_gene: TRBD1; len: 15; CDR3aa: CASSSPRTGVNEQFF; CDR3nt: TGTGCCAGCAGCTCTCCAAGGACAGGGGTGAATGAGCAGTTCTTC
abundance: NA; v_gene: TRBV7-8; j_gene: TRBJ2-5; d_gene: TRBD2; len: 12; CDR3aa: CASGGRGETQYF; CDR3nt: TGTGCCTCGGGAGGGCGGGGGGAGACCCAGTACTTC
abundance: once; v_gene: TRBV9; j_gene: TRBJ2-1; d_gene: TRBD2; len: 16; CDR3aa: CASSPREGRALDEQFF; CDR3nt: TGTGCCAGCAGCCCCCGGGAGGGGAGGGCCCTGGATGAGCAGTTCTTC
abundance: NA; v_gene: TRBV2; j_gene: TRBJ1-1; d_gene: NA; len: 14; CDR3aa: CAGVPGRLNTEAFF; CDR3nt: TGTGCCGGCGTTCCGGGACGACTGAACACTGAAGCTTTCTTT
abundance: few; v_gene: TRBV7-2; j_gene: TRBJ1-1; d_gene: NA; len: 15; CDR3aa: CASSPSYGGETEAFF; CDR3nt: TGTGCCAGCAGCCCGTCCTACGGGGGCGAAACTGAAGCTTTCTTT
abundance: NA; v_gene: TRBV5-1; j_gene: TRBJ2-5; d_gene: TRBD2; len: 15; CDR3aa: CASSSGTSGMETQYF; CDR3nt: TGCGCCAGCAGCTCGGGGACTAGCGGGATGGAGACCCAGTACTTC
abundance: few; v_gene: TRBV14; j_gene: TRBJ1-3; d_gene: NA; len: 17; CDR3aa: CASSQDLGGLAGNTIYF; CDR3nt: TGTGCCAGCAGCCAAGATCTTGGGGGCTTGGCCGGAAACACCATATATTTT
abundance: NA; v_gene: TRBV29-1; j_gene: TRBJ2-1; d_gene: TRBD2; len: 13; CDR3aa: CSVELAGDNEQFF; CDR3nt: TGCAGCGTTGAACTAGCGGGGGACAATGAGCAGTTCTTC
abundance: NA; v_gene: TRBV2; j_gene: TRBJ2-5; d_gene: NA; len: 12; CDR3aa: CASSATRETQYF; CDR3nt: TGTGCCAGCAGCGCGACGAGGGAGACCCAGTACTTC
abundance: NA; v_gene: TRBV2; j_gene: TRBJ1-5; d_gene: TRBD1; len: 13; CDR3aa: CASSEDRGEPQHF; CDR3nt: TGTGCCAGCAGTGAGGACAGGGGCGAGCCCCAGCATTTT
abundance: once; v_gene: TRBV30; j_gene: TRBJ1-5; d_gene: TRBD1; len: 14; CDR3aa: CAWSYRTGGQPQHF; CDR3nt: TGTGCCTGGAGTTACCGGACAGGGGGCCAGCCCCAGCATTTT
abundance: NA; v_gene: TRBV11-2; j_gene: TRBJ2-7; d_gene: NA; len: 12; CDR3aa: CASSHLGSEQYF; CDR3nt: TGTGCCAGCAGCCACCTAGGGAGCGAGCAGTACTTC
abundance: NA; v_gene: TRBV5-1; j_gene: TRBJ1-3; d_gene: NA; len: 16; CDR3aa: CASSVEGVGSGNTIYF; CDR3nt: TGCGCCAGCAGCGTCGAGGGGGTCGGCTCTGGAAACACCATATATTTT
abundance: NA; v_gene: TRBV21-1; j_gene: TRBJ2-6; d_gene: NA; len: 23; CDR3aa: CASSKWMEMVQGPKSSGANVLTF; CDR3nt: TGTGCCAGCAGCAAATGGATGGAAATGGTACAGGGGCCTAAAAGCTCTGGGGCCAACGTCCTGACTTTC
abundance: NA; v_gene: TRBV5-6; j_gene: TRBJ2-7; d_gene: TRBD1; len: 15; CDR3aa: CASSFRDRGLFEQYF; CDR3nt: TGTGCCAGCAGCTTCCGGGACAGGGGACTTTTCGAGCAGTACTTC
abundance: NA; v_gene: TRBV7-8; j_gene: TRBJ2-7; d_gene: NA; len: 13; CDR3aa: CASSLDTLYEQYF; CDR3nt: TGTGCCAGCAGCTTAGACACCCTCTACGAGCAGTACTTC
abundance: few; v_gene: TRBV18; j_gene: TRBJ2-4; d_gene: NA; len: 17; CDR3aa: CASSPLMGAEAKNIQYF; CDR3nt: TGTGCCAGCTCACCACTCATGGGGGCGGAGGCCAAAAACATTCAGTACTTC
abundance: NA; v_gene: TRBV7-8; j_gene: TRBJ1-5; d_gene: NA; len: 15; CDR3aa: CASSLGPASNQPQHF; CDR3nt: TGTGCCAGCAGCTTAGGGCCAGCCAGCAATCAGCCCCAGCATTTT
abundance: once; v_gene: TRBV29-1; j_gene: TRBJ2-5; d_gene: NA; len: 12; CDR3aa: CSVDLNQETQYF; CDR3nt: TGCAGCGTTGACCTGAACCAAGAGACCCAGTACTTC
abundance: NA; v_gene: TRBV5-6; j_gene: TRBJ1-1; d_gene: NA; len: 13; CDR3aa: CASSYSINTEAFF; CDR3nt: TGTGCCAGCAGCTACTCAATTAACACTGAAGCTTTCTTT
abundance: NA; v_gene: TRBV9; j_gene: TRBJ1-3; d_gene: NA; len: 12; CDR3aa: CASSRSGNTIYF; CDR3nt: TGTGCCAGCAGCCGCTCTGGAAACACCATATATTTT
abundance: few; v_gene: TRBV5-1; j_gene: TRBJ2-2; d_gene: NA; len: 13; CDR3aa: CASSFGATGELFF; CDR3nt: TGCGCCAGCAGCTTTGGGGCCACCGGGGAGCTGTTTTTT
abundance: NA; v_gene: TRBV7-2; j_gene: TRBJ1-2; d_gene: TRBD1; len: 15; CDR3aa: CASSNRQGTNYGYTF; CDR3nt: TGTGCCAGCAGCAATAGACAGGGGACGAACTATGGCTACACCTTC
abundance: NA; v_gene: TRBV10-2; j_gene: TRBJ2-7; d_gene: TRBD1; len: 13; CDR3aa: CASRDRGSYEQYF; CDR3nt: TGCGCCAGCCGGGACAGGGGTTCTTACGAGCAGTACTTC
abundance: few; v_gene: TRBV11-2; j_gene: TRBJ1-1; d_gene: NA; len: 13; CDR3aa: CASSLVQITEAFF; CDR3nt: TGTGCCAGCAGCTTAGTACAGATTACTGAAGCTTTCTTT
abundance: NA; v_gene: TRBV5-1; j_gene: TRBJ1-4; d_gene: TRBD1; len: 14; CDR3aa: CASSRGQLNEKLFF; CDR3nt: TGCGCCAGCAGCCGGGGACAGCTCAATGAAAAACTGTTTTTT
abundance: NA; v_gene: TRBV28; j_gene: TRBJ2-1; d_gene: NA; len: 15; CDR3aa: CASSFEGLPYNEQFF; CDR3nt: TGTGCCAGCAGTTTTGAAGGGTTGCCCTACAATGAGCAGTTCTTC
abundance: NA; v_gene: TRBV18; j_gene: TRBJ2-5; d_gene: NA; len: 11; CDR3aa: CASSPEETQYF; CDR3nt: TGTGCCAGCTCACCGGAGGAGACCCAGTACTTC
abundance: few; v_gene: TRBV5-1; j_gene: TRBJ1-4; d_gene: TRBD1; len: 15; CDR3aa: CASSAQGGDNEKLFF; CDR3nt: TGCGCCAGCAGCGCCCAGGGGGGTGATAATGAAAAACTGTTTTTT
abundance: NA; v_gene: TRBV5-6; j_gene: TRBJ2-2; d_gene: NA; len: 15; CDR3aa: CASSFEGLNTGELFF; CDR3nt: TGTGCCAGCAGCTTTGAGGGCTTGAACACCGGGGAGCTGTTTTTT
abundance: NA; v_gene: TRBV15; j_gene: TRBJ1-5; d_gene: TRBD1; len: 16; CDR3aa: CATSLDRVRSNQPQHF; CDR3nt: TGTGCCACCAGCTTAGACAGGGTCCGGAGCAATCAGCCCCAGCATTTT
abundance: NA; v_gene: TRBV2; j_gene: TRBJ1-1; d_gene: NA; len: 13; CDR3aa: CASSPEKNTEAFF; CDR3nt: TGTGCCAGCAGTCCAGAGAAGAACACTGAAGCTTTCTTT
abundance: once; v_gene: TRBV7-9; j_gene: TRBJ1-4; d_gene: NA; len: 18; CDR3aa: CASSPGTQLVATNEKLFF; CDR3nt: TGTGCCAGCAGCCCGGGGACCCAGCTAGTTGCAACTAATGAAAAACTGTTTTTT